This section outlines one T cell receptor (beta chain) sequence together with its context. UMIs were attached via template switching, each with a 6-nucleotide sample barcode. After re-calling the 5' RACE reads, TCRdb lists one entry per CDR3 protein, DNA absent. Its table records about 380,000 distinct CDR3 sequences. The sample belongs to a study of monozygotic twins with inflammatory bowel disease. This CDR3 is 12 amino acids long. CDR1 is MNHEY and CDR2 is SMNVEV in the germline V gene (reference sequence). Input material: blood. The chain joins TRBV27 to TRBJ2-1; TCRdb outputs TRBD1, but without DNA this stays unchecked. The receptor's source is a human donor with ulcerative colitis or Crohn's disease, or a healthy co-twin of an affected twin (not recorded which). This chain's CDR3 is CASNLNSGEQFF.